The 18 T cell receptor beta chains reported below all come from one sample, sequenced in a study of cytomegalovirus exposure and HLA in healthy donors. The repertoire was sequenced with immunoSEQ multiplex PCR; TCRdb's copy has only in-frame clones and lacks some. This table holds over 60,000 clones, approximately 95% found once. The sequenced sample consisted of PBMCs. Source of these receptors: a man between 18 and 29 years old in good health and CMV-seronegative.

With respect to this clone: The same CDR3 can be traced to other DNA sequences in this sample. J is TRBJ2-1 and V is TRBV5-1, with TRBD2 as a possible D gene (6 bases). The CDR3 extends over 15 amino acids. Trimming pared 0 bases from V and 1 base from J, leaving 8 bases between. From germline, CDR1 is SGHRS and CDR2 YFSETQ. CDR3 in DNA: TGCGCCAGCAGCTTGGGGGGGGAATCCTACAATGAGCAGTTCTTC. Its translation is CASSLGGESYNEQFF.

V is TRBV11-2 and J is TRBJ1-6, with 7 bases fitting TRBD1. Germline-derived CDR1 and CDR2 are SGHAT and FQNNGV. The CDR3 consists of 16 residues. V shed 5 bases, J shed 7 bases, and the junction held 11 bases outside the gene matches. The CDR3 DNA follows: TGTGCCAGCAGCAACCCTGAGGGACAGAGAAATTCACCCCTCCACTTT. Translated, it gives CASSNPEGQRNSPLHF.

In its sample, this clone was seen once. J is TRBJ1-3 and V is TRBV28; 7 nucleotides line up with TRBD1. V lost 8 bases and J lost 0; bases outside the gene matches: 10. In germline, CDR1 is MDHEN, CDR2 SYDVKM. The CDR3 contains 16 residues. The CDR3 DNA reads TGTGCCAGCGGTGACGACAGGGCCGTCTCTGGAAACACCATATATTTT. Translation gives CASGDDRAVSGNTIYF.

V is TRBV6-1 and J is TRBJ2-3; 13 bases are a match to TRBD2. The J segment lost 1 base and the V segment lost 4 bases, leaving 5 bases of the junction unmatched. This CDR3 is 17 amino acids long. CDR1 is MNHNS and CDR2 is SASEGT in the germline V gene. CDR3 residues: CASSGKTSGGRTDTQYF. CDR3 sequence (DNA): TGTGCCAGCAGTGGTAAGACTAGCGGGGGGCGCACAGATACGCAGTATTTT.

This chain links TRBV27 with TRBJ1-1; the D is unclear. This CDR3 region has 12 residues. Looked up from germline, CDR1 is MNHEY and CDR2 is SMNVEV (reference sequence). V was pared by 3 bases and J by 5 bases, with 7 bases between. This CDR3 is CASSFLQTEAFF. In nucleotides, the CDR3 is TGTGCCAGCAGTTTCTTACAAACTGAAGCTTTCTTT.

This rearrangement joins TRBV11-2 to TRBJ2-5; TRBD2 might be the D (7 bases). Germline V gene lookup returns CDR1 SGHAT and CDR2 FQNNGV. The CDR3 is made up of 16 amino acids. Trimming left V 5 bases short and J 5 bases short, with 21 bases between. The CDR3 nucleotides read TGTGCCAGCAGCCCGGGCATAGTGGGGGGGCAGGAGACCCAGTACTTC. Translating gives CASSPGIVGGQETQYF.

The chain is built from TRBV11-2 and TRBJ2-2, with 10 bases aligning to TRBD1. Germline CDR1 is SGHAT and CDR2 is FQNNGV. This CDR3 spans 15 amino acids. The V and J ends lost 5 bases and 6 bases, in that order; junction bases with no gene match: 6. The CDR3 here is CASSPRTGGPGELFF. CDR3 DNA sequence: TGTGCCAGCAGCCCGCGGACAGGGGGTCCCGGGGAGCTGTTTTTT.

This sequence joins TRBV19 and TRBJ1-1; no clear D. CDR1 and CDR2 from the germline V gene are LNHDA and SQIVND (reference sequence). V dropped 7 bases and J dropped 11 bases, with 29 bases sitting between them. The length of the CDR3 is 16 residues. CDR3 in DNA: TGTGCCAGTATAATGAGTGCCTCAGCGGCTGGGTATACGGCTTTCTTT. Translated, it gives CASIMSASAAGYTAFF.

V usage is TRBV2 and J usage is TRBJ2-3, with 10 positions matching TRBD1. V was pared by 3 bases and J by 2 bases, with 5 bases of the junction left unmatched. There are 16 residues in the CDR3. Germline loops: CDR1 SNHLY, CDR2 FYNNEI. CDR3 amino acids: CASSDRQGAVTDTQYF. The CDR3 bases are TGTGCCAGCAGTGACCGACAGGGGGCCGTCACAGATACGCAGTATTTT.

The chain employs TRBV27 and TRBJ1-1; the D is unclear. Germline CDR1 MNHEY, CDR2 SMNVEV (reference sequence). There are 16 residues in the CDR3. V lost 0 bases and J lost 0, with 11 bases in between. CDR3 in amino acids: CASSLSGSFMNTEAFF. The CDR3 region has the DNA TGTGCCAGCAGTTTATCGGGCAGCTTTATGAACACTGAAGCTTTCTTT.

The genes are TRBV27 and TRBJ2-7; 8 nucleotides match TRBD1. The CDR3 runs 15 residues. V shed 5 bases and J 0 bases; nucleotides not matched to a gene: 6. Germline V gene data show CDR1 as MNHEY and CDR2 as SMNVEV (reference sequence). CDR3 loop: CASSPSGQDSYEQYF. CDR3 nucleotides: TGTGCCAGCAGTCCATCGGGACAGGACTCCTACGAGCAGTACTTC.

The chain carries TRBV19 and TRBJ2-3, with TRBD1 identical over 7 bases. CDR3 length: 16 amino acids. V lost 3 bases, J lost 0 bases, and 6 bases stayed unmatched. Germline-derived CDR1 and CDR2 are LNHDA and SQIVND (reference sequence). CDR3 sequence reads: CASSMGTDPSTDTQYF. The CDR3 DNA reads TGTGCCAGTAGTATGGGGACAGACCCTAGCACAGATACGCAGTATTTT.

The genes are TRBV2 and TRBJ1-1; the D gene is possibly TRBD1 (5 bases). The CDR3 consists of 15 residues. The V end was cut by 7 bases, the J end by 3 bases, with 18 bases between. Looked up from germline, CDR1 is SNHLY and CDR2 is FYNNEI. CDR3 amino acids: CASTRHPGADTEAFF. The CDR3 region has the DNA TGTGCCAGCACCCGACACCCTGGGGCAGACACTGAAGCTTTCTTT.

The chain employs TRBV11-2 and TRBJ2-5; TRBD2 is a possible D gene (5 bases). CDR3 length: 14 residues. The germline gives CDR1 SGHAT, CDR2 FQNNGV. The V and J ends lost 2 bases and 2 bases respectively, with 9 bases between them. As DNA, the CDR3 is TGTGCCAGCAGCTTACGGACTTTTCAAGAGACCCAGTACTTC. This codes for CASSLRTFQETQYF.

The chain links TRBV5-6 to TRBJ2-1; 8 nucleotides line up with TRBD1. J gave up 7 bases and V 2 bases, and 11 bases lay outside the gene matches. Germline CDR1 reads SGHDT; CDR2 reads YYEEEE. This CDR3 region has 16 residues. The CDR3 region has the DNA TGTGCCAGCAGCTTTAGGTTTGGGACAGGAGGGAATGAGCAGTTCTTC. This translates into CASSFRFGTGGNEQFF.

CDR3 sequence (DNA): TGTGCCAGCAGCTCAATAGCGGGGGGCCGGGAGCTGTTTTTT. As protein: CASSSIAGGRELFF. This chain links TRBV7-9 with TRBJ2-2; TRBD2 matches at 10 bases. The CDR3 runs to 14 residues. Germline V gene data show CDR1 as SEHNR and CDR2 as FQNEAQ (reference sequence). Trimming removed 4 bases from V and 9 bases from J; junction bases left unmatched: 5.

This chain connects TRBV18 to TRBJ2-5, with TRBD1 identical over 8 bases. Germline CDR1 and CDR2: KGHSH and LQKENI. This CDR3 has 18 amino acids. After removal of 3 bases from V and 2 bases from J, the junction contained 14 bases not matched to a gene. DNA for the CDR3: TGTGCCAGCTCACCGGTCGACTCCAGGGGGCTATTGCAAGAGACCCAGTACTTC. This encodes CASSPVDSRGLLQETQYF.

This rearrangement joins TRBV5-1 to TRBJ1-2, with a possible D match to TRBD1 (5 bases). Trimming removed 2 bases from V and 9 bases from J, with 8 bases in between. Germline V gene data show CDR1 as SGHRS and CDR2 as YFSETQ. CDR3 size: 11 residues. The CDR3 protein is CASSLSGSYTF. DNA for the CDR3: TGCGCCAGCAGCTTATCAGGGAGCTACACCTTC.